These T cell receptor beta chains were read from a single sample in a study of OX40 agonist ivuxolimab in advanced cancers. Produced via immunoSEQ multiplex PCR; TCRdb's table is partial and in-frame only. This sample has under 30,000 clones, with around 90% found just once. The sequencing here drew on CD4+ or CD8+ T cells sorted from blood, taken in a trial of the OX40 agonist ivuxolimab. These TCRs come from an adult with an advanced solid tumor such as melanoma, head and neck, liver or kidney cancer. Both conserved end residues are part of each CDR3. Each record gives: D gene, J gene, V gene, clone size, CDR3 protein, CDR3 DNA. A D gene is named only where the DNA matches it firmly. Not all rows give a size; the values are once, few, many and, for expanded clones, a class.

>.|TRBJ2-7|TRBV6-5|.
CASSQKGGPYEQYF
TGTGCCAGCAGCCAAAAGGGGGGGCCCTACGAGCAGTACTTC
>.|TRBJ1-1|TRBV27|.
CASSLSGYTEAFF
TGTGCCAGCAGTTTATCGGGATACACTGAAGCTTTCTTT
>TRBD1|TRBJ1-4|TRBV11-2|.
CASSRRQGSANEKLFF
TGTGCCAGCAGCCGACGACAGGGGAGTGCTAATGAAAAACTGTTTTTT
>.|TRBJ2-3|TRBV4-2|.
CASSQDDPADTQYF
TGTGCCAGCAGCCAAGATGACCCGGCAGATACGCAGTATTTT
>.|TRBJ2-3|TRBV6-5|.
CASSYLSGSTDTQYF
TGTGCCAGCAGTTATTTGAGCGGGAGCACAGATACGCAGTATTTT
>.|TRBJ2-5|TRBV2|.
CASRTLQTQYF
TGTGCCAGCAGGACTCTGCAGACCCAGTACTTC
>.|TRBJ1-4|TRBV7-9|once
CASSNDEKLFF
TGTGCCAGCAGCAACGATGAAAAACTGTTTTTT
>.|TRBJ1-1|TRBV6-5|.
CASTQGPTANTEAFF
TGTGCCAGCACCCAAGGTCCGACAGCGAACACTGAAGCTTTCTTT
>.|TRBJ1-5|TRBV27|few
CASSPQRRQPNQPQHF
TGTGCCAGCAGCCCCCAAAGACGACAGCCTAATCAGCCCCAGCATTTT
>TRBD2|TRBJ2-3|TRBV4-1|.
CASSQGTSDGDTQYF
TGCGCCAGCAGCCAAGGGACTAGTGATGGGGATACGCAGTATTTT
>TRBD1|TRBJ1-1|TRBV5-1|.
CASSVTGWGNTEAFF
TGCGCCAGCAGCGTGACAGGGTGGGGGAACACTGAAGCTTTCTTT
>.|TRBJ1-2|TRBV7-2|.
CASSLEAGTNYGYTF
TGTGCCAGCAGCTTAGAGGCGGGAACTAACTATGGCTACACCTTC
>.|TRBJ1-4|TRBV11-1|.
CASSLVTATNEKLFF
TGTGCCAGCAGCTTAGTAACAGCAACTAATGAAAAACTGTTTTTT
>.|TRBJ1-1|TRBV5-4|.
CASSQITQGNTEAFF
TGTGCCAGCAGCCAAATAACACAGGGGAACACTGAAGCTTTCTTT
>TRBD2|TRBJ2-7|TRBV11-2|once
CASSLGREALVHYF
TGTGCCAGCAGCTTAGGGCGGGAGGCCCTAGTTCATTACTTC
>.|TRBJ2-6|TRBV4-1|few
CASTPRGARDVSGANVLTF
TGCGCCAGCACCCCTCGGGGGGCGCGCGATGTCTCTGGGGCCAACGTCCTGACTTTC
>.|TRBJ1-4|TRBV7-9|.
CASSFGWEKLFF
TGTGCCAGCAGCTTCGGCTGGGAAAAACTGTTTTTT
>TRBD2|TRBJ2-5|TRBV7-8|.
CASSLKWWASGSETQYF
TGTGCCAGCAGCTTAAAGTGGTGGGCTAGCGGGAGTGAGACCCAGTACTTC
>.|TRBJ1-2|TRBV15|.
CATSRDGVKSSPYGYTF
TGTGCCACCAGCAGAGATGGAGTTAAGTCCAGCCCCTATGGCTACACCTTC
>.|TRBJ1-2|TRBV14|.
CASSGGDRTYYGYTF
TGTGCCAGCAGTGGCGGGGACCGAACTTACTATGGCTACACCTTC
>TRBD2|TRBJ2-7|TRBV19|medium-sized
CASSIASGDEQYF
TGTGCCAGTAGTATTGCTAGCGGGGATGAGCAGTACTTC
>TRBD1|TRBJ2-7|TRBV11-2|.
CASSPSGTGFYEQYF
TGTGCCAGCAGCCCTTCGGGGACAGGGTTCTACGAGCAGTACTTC
>.|TRBJ2-3|TRBV14|.
CASSQDRALYTDTQYF
TGTGCCAGCAGCCAAGATAGGGCCCTATACACAGATACGCAGTATTTT
>.|TRBJ1-2|TRBV19|once
CASSINQGFYGYTF
TGTGCCAGTAGTATAAACCAGGGGTTCTATGGCTACACCTTC
>.|TRBJ1-2|TRBV7-2|.
CASTLDSYYGYTF
TGTGCCAGCACCCTTGACAGTTATTATGGCTACACCTTC
>.|TRBJ2-3|TRBV21-1|once
CASSLVGGISTDTQYF
TGTGCCAGCTCCTTAGTTGGGGGGATAAGCACAGATACGCAGTATTTT
>TRBD1|TRBJ1-6|TRBV2|.
CASSGDRETSPLHF
TGTGCCAGCAGTGGGGACAGGGAAACCTCACCCCTCCACTTT
>.|TRBJ1-5|TRBV19|.
CASSIYPTGNQPQHF
TGTGCCAGTAGTATCTACCCCACGGGCAATCAGCCCCAGCATTTT
>.|TRBJ2-7|TRBV4-1|.
CASSQESRAGSYEQYF
TGCGCCAGCAGCCAAGAATCAAGAGCGGGCTCCTACGAGCAGTACTTC
>.|TRBJ2-7|TRBV27|.
CASSLKESYEQYF
TGTGCCAGCAGTTTGAAGGAATCCTACGAGCAGTACTTC
>TRBD2|TRBJ2-3|TRBV13|.
CASSVPGLRTDTQYF
TGTGCCAGCAGCGTACCGGGACTAAGGACAGATACGCAGTATTTT
>.|TRBJ2-3|TRBV15|.
CATGGEGYQTDTQYF
TGTGCCACGGGGGGTGAGGGTTACCAAACAGATACGCAGTATTTT
>TRBD1|TRBJ1-1|TRBV25-1|.
CASSEPEGQGASEAFF
TGTGCCAGCAGTGAACCGGAGGGACAGGGGGCTTCGGAAGCTTTCTTT
>TRBD1|TRBJ1-5|TRBV30|once
CAWSGGTGGSQPQHF
TGTGCCTGGAGTGGCGGGACAGGGGGCAGTCAGCCCCAGCATTTT
>.|TRBJ1-1|TRBV5-4|.
CASSEGQPVFLTEAFF
TGTGCCAGCAGTGAAGGACAGCCGGTTTTTTTGACTGAAGCTTTCTTT
>.|TRBJ1-2|TRBV7-9|once
CASSLIPESLGHGYTF
TGTGCCAGCAGCTTAATCCCGGAGTCGCTGGGGCATGGCTACACCTTC
>.|TRBJ1-1|TRBV14|.
CASSALDGSEAFF
TGTGCCAGCAGCGCACTAGACGGCTCCGAGGCTTTCTTT
>.|TRBJ2-7|TRBV4-1|.
CASSQEQGKTYEQYF
TGCGCCAGCAGCCAAGAACAGGGTAAGACCTACGAGCAGTACTTC
>TRBD1|TRBJ1-5|TRBV19|few
CASSAHRGQQPQHF
TGTGCCAGTAGTGCTCACAGGGGACAGCAGCCCCAGCATTTT
>.|TRBJ1-6|TRBV19|.
CASSIGTHNSPLHF
TGTGCCAGTAGTATCGGGACACATAATTCACCCCTCCACTTT